This T cell receptor (beta chain) was profiled in a study of T cells in Graves' hyperthyroidism and ophthalmopathy. The study, taken as a whole, reports: Blood also contained most expanded thyroid clonotypes above 0.001. Ophthalmopathy stood apart from stable hyperthyroidism in a 13 V-J model.

Diagnoses were made from clinical symptoms, serum measures (thyroxine and TRAb), thyroid ultrasound and orbital computed tomography. Amplified regions were TCR beta CDR3 sequences from RNA transcripts. The HTBI primer set was used in a first-round RT-PCR of the TCR CDR3. MiXCR, run by TCRdb on the multiplex PCR reads, gives a single entry per CDR3 protein. The sample consists of 80,000 to 100,000 distinct CDR3 sequences, about 40% of them appearing once. Ten or more counts support this clonotype. The antigen is unknown. This CDR3 comprises 13 residues. CDR1 is SNHLY, CDR2 FYNNEI, per germline. V was clipped by 6 bases and J by 2 bases, with 11 bases between them.

This receptor was taken from a woman in her 30s with Graves' hyperthyroidism. Material for sequencing was peripheral blood or thyroid tissue (not recorded which). The J gene is TRBJ2-7, the V gene TRBV2; D gene uncertain. The CDR3 nucleotides read TGTGCCAGCAGCGGGCTCGAGACCTACGAGCAGTACTTC. It codes for CASSGLETYEQYF.